This T cell receptor beta chain originates from a study of blood T cell repertoires in COVID-19. Looking at the study overall: Some COVID-19 samples were acute and others convalescent; all came from the United States, Italy and Spain. PBMCs, B-cell-depleted T cells, or T cells were the source of the cDNA or gDNA that made up the material.

Authors' methods: Cell counts per sample came from amplifying reference gene primers. Repertoires were generated with immunoSEQ multiplex PCR, while TCRdb's copy carries only in-frame clones and drops some. That table gives V, J and clone size, and the DNA gave D and trimming. The top ten clones hold approximately 6.6% of a sample with a few hundred thousand clones, about 91% of them seen once. V was trimmed by 6 bases and J by 5 bases, leaving 12 bases between them. CDR1 and CDR2 (germline): SNHLY, FYNNEI. The CDR3 has 13 residues. The specimen was peripheral blood. This TCR came from a woman between 25 and 40 years old who had recovered from COVID-19. The rearrangement uses TRBV2 and TRBJ2-3; a weak D match, TRBD1 (5 bases). In nucleotides, the CDR3 is TGTGCCAGCAGGGGGCCTCCTCTAGATACGCAGTATTTT. Its protein is CASRGPPLDTQYF.